This TCR beta chain comes out of a study of shared clonotypes between healthy human individuals. General observations from the study: Generation of non-shared clonotypes was less probable than generation of clonotypes shared by all four donors. Rarefaction analysis demonstrated incomplete sorted-subset sequencing notwithstanding large depth. A few donors had approximately 4.6% of their naive CD4 clonotypes in common.

This CDR3 has 15 amino acids. Germline CDR1 SEHNR, CDR2 FQNEAQ (reference sequence). V lost 5 bases, J lost 7 bases, and 18 bases lay in between. Naive CD8 isolation took CD45RO-negative cells positively selected for CCR7 and excluded terminally differentiated effector memory CD45RA+ cells. Each PCR replicate from the sorted subsets contained around 200 ng DNA, which is tens of thousands of T cell genomes. Clones were read by immunoSEQ multiplex PCR, and TCRdb kept only the in-frame ones, dropping some. The sample has hundreds of thousands of clones; 98% are singletons. For this clone: Its antigen is not known.

Sequencing used naive CD8+ T cells sorted from blood. This sequence originates from a man aged 25 to 40 in good health. The rearrangement joins TRBV7-9 to TRBJ2-1; either TRBD1 or TRBD2 may supply D (6 bases each). CDR3 nucleotide sequence: TGTGCCAGCAGCGGATCAGGGGCGGGATGGAATGAGCAGTTCTTC. It yields the protein CASSGSGAGWNEQFF.